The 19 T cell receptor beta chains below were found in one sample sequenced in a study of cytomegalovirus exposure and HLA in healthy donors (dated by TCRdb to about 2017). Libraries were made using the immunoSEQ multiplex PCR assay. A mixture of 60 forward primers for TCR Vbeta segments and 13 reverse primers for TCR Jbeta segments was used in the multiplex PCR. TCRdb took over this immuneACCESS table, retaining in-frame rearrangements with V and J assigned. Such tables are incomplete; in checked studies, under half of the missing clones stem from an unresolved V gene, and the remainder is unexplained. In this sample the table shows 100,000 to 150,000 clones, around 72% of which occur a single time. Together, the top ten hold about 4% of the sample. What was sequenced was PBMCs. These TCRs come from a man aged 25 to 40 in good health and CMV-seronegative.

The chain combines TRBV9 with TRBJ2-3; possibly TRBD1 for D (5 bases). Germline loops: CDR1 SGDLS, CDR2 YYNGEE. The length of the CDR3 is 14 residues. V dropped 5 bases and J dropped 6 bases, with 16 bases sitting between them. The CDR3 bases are TGTGCCAGCAGTGGGCAAGGGGATGGGGATACGCAGTATTTT. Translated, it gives CASSGQGDGDTQYF.

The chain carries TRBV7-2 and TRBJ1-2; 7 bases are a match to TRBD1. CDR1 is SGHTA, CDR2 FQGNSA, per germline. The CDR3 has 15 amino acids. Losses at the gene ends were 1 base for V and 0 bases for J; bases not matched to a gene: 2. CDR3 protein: CASSLEGAPNYGYTF. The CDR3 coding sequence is TGTGCCAGCAGCTTAGAGGGGGCCCCTAACTATGGCTACACCTTC.

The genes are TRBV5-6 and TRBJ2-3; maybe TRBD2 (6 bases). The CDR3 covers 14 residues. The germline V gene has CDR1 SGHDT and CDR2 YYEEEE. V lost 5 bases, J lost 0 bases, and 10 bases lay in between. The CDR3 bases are TGTGCCAGCAGACCAAGCGGGAGCACAGATACGCAGTATTTT. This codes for CASRPSGSTDTQYF. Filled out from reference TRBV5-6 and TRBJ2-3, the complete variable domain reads DAGVTQSPTHLIKTRGQQVTLRCSPKSGHDTVSWYQQALGQGPQFIFQYYEEEERQRGNFPDRFSGHQFPNYSSELNVNALLLGDSALYLCASRPSGSTDTQYFGPGTRLTVL.

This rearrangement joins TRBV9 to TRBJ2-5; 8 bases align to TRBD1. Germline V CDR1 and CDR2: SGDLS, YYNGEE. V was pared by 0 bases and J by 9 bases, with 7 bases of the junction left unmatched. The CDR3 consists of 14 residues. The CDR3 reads CASSVGTGTAAQYF. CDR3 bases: TGTGCCAGCAGCGTAGGGACAGGGACCGCGGCCCAGTACTTC.

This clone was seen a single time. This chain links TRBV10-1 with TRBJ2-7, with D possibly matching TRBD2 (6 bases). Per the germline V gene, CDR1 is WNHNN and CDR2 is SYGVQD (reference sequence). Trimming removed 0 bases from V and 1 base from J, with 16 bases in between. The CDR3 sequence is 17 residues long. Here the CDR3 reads CASSESTRLGPSYEQYF. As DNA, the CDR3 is TGCGCCAGCAGTGAGTCGACTAGACTGGGGCCTTCCTACGAGCAGTACTTC.

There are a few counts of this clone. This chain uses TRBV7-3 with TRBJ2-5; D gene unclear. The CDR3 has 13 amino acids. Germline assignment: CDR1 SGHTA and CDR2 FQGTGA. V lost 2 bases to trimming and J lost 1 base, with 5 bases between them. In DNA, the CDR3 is TGTGCCAGCAGCTTACAATTCCAAGAGACCCAGTACTTC. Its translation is CASSLQFQETQYF.

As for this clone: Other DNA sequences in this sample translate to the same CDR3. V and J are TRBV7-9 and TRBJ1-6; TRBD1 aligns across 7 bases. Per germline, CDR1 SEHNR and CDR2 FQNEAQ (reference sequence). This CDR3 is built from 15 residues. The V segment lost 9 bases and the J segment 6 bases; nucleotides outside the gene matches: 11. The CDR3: CASSRQGTGNSPLHF. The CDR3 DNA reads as TGTGCCAGTAGCCGACAGGGTACTGGTAATTCACCCCTCCACTTT.

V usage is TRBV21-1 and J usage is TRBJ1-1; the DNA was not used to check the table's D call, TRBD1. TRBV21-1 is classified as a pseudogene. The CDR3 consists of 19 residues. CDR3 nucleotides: TGTGCCAGCAGCAAAGAGGAACCGGACAGGGGGATTGTGAACACTGAAGCTTTCTTT. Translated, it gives CASSKEEPDRGIVNTEAFF.

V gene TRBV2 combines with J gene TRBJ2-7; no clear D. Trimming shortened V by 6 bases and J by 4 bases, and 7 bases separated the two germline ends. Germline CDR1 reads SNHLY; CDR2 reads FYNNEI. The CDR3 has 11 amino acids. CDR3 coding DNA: TGTGCCAGCAGCACACAATACGAGCAGTACTTC. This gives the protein CASSTQYEQYF.

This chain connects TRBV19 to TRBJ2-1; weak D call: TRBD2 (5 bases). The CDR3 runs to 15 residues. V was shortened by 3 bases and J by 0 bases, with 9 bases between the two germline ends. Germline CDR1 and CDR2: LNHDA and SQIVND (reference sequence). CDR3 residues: CASSMSAVSYNEQFF. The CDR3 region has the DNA TGTGCCAGTAGTATGTCAGCGGTCTCCTACAATGAGCAGTTCTTC. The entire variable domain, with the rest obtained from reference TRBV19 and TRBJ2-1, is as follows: DGGITQSPKYLFRKEGQNVTLSCEQNLNHDAMYWYRQDPGQGLRLIYYSQIVNDFQKGDIAEGYSVSREKKESFPLTVTSAQKNPTAFYLCASSMSAVSYNEQFFGPGTRLTVL.

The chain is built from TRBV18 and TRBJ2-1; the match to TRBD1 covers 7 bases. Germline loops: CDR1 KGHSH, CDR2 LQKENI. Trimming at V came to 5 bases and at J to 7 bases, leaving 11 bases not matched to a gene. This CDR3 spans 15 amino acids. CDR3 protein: CASSSGTATGNEQFF. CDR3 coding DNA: TGTGCCAGCTCATCCGGGACAGCCACAGGGAATGAGCAGTTCTTC. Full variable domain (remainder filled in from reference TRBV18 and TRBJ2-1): NAGVMQNPRHLVRRRGQEARLRCSPMKGHSHVYWYRQLPEEGLKFMVYLQKENIIDESGMPKERFSAEFPKEGPSILRIQQVVRGDSAAYFCASSSGTATGNEQFFGPGTRLTVL.

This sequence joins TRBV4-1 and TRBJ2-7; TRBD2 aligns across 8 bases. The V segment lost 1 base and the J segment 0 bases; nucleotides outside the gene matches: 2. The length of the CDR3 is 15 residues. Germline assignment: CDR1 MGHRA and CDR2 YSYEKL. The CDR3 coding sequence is TGCGCCAGCAGCCAAGTTAGCGGGGACTCCTACGAGCAGTACTTC. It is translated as CASSQVSGDSYEQYF.

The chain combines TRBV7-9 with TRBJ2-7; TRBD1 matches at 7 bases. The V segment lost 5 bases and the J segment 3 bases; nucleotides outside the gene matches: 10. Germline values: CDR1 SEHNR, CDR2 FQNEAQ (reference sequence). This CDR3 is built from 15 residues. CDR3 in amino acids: CASSRPGQSFYEQYF. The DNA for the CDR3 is TGTGCCAGCAGCAGACCGGGACAGTCCTTCTACGAGCAGTACTTC.

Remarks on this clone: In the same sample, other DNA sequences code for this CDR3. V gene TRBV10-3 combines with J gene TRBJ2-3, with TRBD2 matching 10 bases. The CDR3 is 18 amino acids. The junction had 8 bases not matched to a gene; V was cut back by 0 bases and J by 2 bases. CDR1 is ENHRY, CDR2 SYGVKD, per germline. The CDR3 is CAISESGGLAVPTDTQYF. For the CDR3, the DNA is TGTGCCATCAGTGAGTCAGGCGGACTAGCGGTTCCCACAGATACGCAGTATTTT.

This CDR3 is CASSLYRERETQYF. The DNA of the CDR3 is TGTGCCAGCAGTCTCTACCGGGAGAGGGAGACCCAGTACTTC. The chain recombines TRBV28 with TRBJ2-5; weak D call: TRBD2 (6 bases). V was clipped by 5 bases and J by 5 bases, with 15 bases between them. CDR3 length equals 14 residues. In germline, CDR1 is MDHEN, CDR2 SYDVKM.

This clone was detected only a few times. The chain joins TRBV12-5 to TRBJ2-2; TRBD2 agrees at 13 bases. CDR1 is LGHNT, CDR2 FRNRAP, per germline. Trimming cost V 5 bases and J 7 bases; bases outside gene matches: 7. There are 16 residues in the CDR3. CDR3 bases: TGTGCTAGTGGTCGCACTAGCGGGGGGGCGGTCGGGGAGCTGTTTTTT. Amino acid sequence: CASGRTSGGAVGELFF.

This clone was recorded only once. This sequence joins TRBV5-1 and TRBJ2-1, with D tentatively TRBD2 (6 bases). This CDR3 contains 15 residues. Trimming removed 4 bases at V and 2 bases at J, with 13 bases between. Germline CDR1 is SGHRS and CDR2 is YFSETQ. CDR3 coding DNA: TGCGCCAGCAGCGAAGGGACTGTTACCTACAATGAGCAGTTCTTC. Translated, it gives CASSEGTVTYNEQFF.

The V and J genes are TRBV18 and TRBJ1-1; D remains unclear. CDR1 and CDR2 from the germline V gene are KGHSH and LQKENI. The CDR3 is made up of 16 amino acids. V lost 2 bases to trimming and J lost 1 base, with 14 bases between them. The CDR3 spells CASSPEGRGGNTEAFF. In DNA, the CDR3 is TGTGCCAGCTCACCAGAAGGGAGAGGTGGGAACACTGAAGCTTTCTTT.

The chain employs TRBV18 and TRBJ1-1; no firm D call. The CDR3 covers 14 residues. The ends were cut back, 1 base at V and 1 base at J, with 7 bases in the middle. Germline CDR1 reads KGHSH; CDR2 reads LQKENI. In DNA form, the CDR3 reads TGTGCCAGCTCACCACGTTGGGCGAACACTGAAGCTTTCTTT. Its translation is CASSPRWANTEAFF.